This T cell receptor beta chain stems from a study of shared clonotypes between healthy human individuals. TCRdb's table, derived via immunoSEQ multiplex PCR, lists solely in-frame clones and lacks some. The sample carries more than 450,000 clones, roughly 78% recorded once. Material: PBMCs. This clonotype was sampled from a woman between 40 and 55 years old in good health. Some clones in this sample may be carry-over from other donors' samples.

Here the CDR3 reads CASSRQGTNYGYTF. The CDR3 DNA reads as TGTGCCAGCAGCCGACAGGGAACTAACTATGGCTACACCTTC. The chain couples TRBV7-2 to TRBJ1-2; 7 nucleotides align to TRBD1. Germline V gene lookup returns CDR1 SGHTA and CDR2 FQGNSA. The CDR3 covers 14 residues. V gave up 5 bases and J gave up 0 bases; unmatched junction bases: 3.